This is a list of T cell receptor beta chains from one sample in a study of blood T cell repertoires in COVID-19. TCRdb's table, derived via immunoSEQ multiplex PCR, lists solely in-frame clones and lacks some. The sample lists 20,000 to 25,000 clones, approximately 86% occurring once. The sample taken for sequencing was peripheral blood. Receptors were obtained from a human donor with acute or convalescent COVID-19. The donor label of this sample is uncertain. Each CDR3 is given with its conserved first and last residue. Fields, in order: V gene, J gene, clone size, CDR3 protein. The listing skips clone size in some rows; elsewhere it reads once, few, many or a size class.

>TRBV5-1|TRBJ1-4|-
CASSSRQGTNEKLFF
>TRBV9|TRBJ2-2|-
CASSEKLGGNTGELFF
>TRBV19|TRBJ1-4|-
CASSNLNEKLFF
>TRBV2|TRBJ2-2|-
CASSEWFSNTGELFF
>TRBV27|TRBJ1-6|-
CASSPVSPGWSPLHF
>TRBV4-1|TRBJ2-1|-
CASSQDPGGYNEQFF
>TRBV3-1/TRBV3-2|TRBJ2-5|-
CASSQASSARETQYF
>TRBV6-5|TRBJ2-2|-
CASSYERGGPTGELFF
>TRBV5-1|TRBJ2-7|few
CASSLNSGLVLDCNF
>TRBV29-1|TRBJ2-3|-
CSALPTDTQYF
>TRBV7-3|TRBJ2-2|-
CASSLTGGPNTGELFF
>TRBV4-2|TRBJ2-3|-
CASSQQRGGSDTQYF
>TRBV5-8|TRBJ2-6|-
CASSYASGGANVLTF
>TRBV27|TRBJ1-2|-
CASSLLGGQGADGYTF
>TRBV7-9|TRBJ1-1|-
CASSLGSGTGRTEAFF
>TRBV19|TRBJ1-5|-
CASSIDPGLSNQPQHF
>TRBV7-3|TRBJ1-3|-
CASSEYPGGNTIYF
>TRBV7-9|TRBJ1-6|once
CASSFGTGANNSPLHF
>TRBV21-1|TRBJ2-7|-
CASSKGPLGGRGYEQYF
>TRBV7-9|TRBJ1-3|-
CASSLWGGVDGNTIYF
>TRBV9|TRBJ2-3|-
CASSVFSGGGVTQYF
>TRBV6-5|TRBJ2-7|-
CASRSGQGVSYEQYF
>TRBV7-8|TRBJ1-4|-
CASSLGSREKLFF
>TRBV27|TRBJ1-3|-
CASSLSGQSSGNTIYF
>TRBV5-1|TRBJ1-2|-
CASSPQGTTNYGYTF
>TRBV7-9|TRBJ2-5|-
CASSLLASETQYF
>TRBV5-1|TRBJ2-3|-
CASREGPSTDTQYF
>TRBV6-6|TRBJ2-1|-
CASSPGTSGGAHNEQFF
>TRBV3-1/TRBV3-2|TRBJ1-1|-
CASSIGVTGTEAFF
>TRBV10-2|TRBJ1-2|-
CASSESPANYGYTF
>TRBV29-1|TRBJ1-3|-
CSAAQGRNTIYF
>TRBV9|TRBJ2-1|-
CASSLSTYNEQFF
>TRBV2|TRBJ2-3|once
CASMFGGVGADTQYF
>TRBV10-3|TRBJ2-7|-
CAISSGQGSTYEQYF
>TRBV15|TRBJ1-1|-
CATSGQGGGTEAFF
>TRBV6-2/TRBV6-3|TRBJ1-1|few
CASSIGTFLGAFF
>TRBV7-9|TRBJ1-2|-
CASSPRFDGYTF
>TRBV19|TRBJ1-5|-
CASSIEGGAHQPQHF
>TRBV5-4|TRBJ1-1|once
CASRDRESTEAFF
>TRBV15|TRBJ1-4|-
CATSFGTGHEKLFF
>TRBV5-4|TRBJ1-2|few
CASSPTGGGYGYTF
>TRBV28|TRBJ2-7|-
CASSSSTVGGSRGEQYF
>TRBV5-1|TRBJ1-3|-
CASSLAQGAGNTIYF
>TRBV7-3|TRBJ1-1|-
CASSSGGGTEAFF
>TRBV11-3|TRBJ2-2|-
CASSLDSGSLNTGELFF
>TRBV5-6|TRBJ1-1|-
CASSQTDRMNTEAFF
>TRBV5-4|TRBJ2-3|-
CASSQDRGFTDTQYF
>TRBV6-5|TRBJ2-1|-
CASKVAEYNEQFF
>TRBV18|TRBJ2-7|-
CASSPGQGRRVNYEQYF
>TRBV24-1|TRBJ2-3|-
CATSGTGADTDTQYF